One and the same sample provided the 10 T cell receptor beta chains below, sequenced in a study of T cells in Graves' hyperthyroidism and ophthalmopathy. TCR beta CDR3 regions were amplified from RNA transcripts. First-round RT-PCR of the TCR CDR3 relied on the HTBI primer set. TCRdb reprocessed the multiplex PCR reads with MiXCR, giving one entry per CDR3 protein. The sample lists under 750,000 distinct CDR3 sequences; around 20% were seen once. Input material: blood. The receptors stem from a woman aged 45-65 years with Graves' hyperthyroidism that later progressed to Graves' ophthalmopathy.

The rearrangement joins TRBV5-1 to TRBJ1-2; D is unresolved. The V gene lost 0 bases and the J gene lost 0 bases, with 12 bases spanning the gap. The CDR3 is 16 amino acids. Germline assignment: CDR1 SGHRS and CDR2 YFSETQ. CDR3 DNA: TGCGCCAGCAGCTTGGACGTACTCCGAGCTAACTATGGCTACACCTTC. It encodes CASSLDVLRANYGYTF.

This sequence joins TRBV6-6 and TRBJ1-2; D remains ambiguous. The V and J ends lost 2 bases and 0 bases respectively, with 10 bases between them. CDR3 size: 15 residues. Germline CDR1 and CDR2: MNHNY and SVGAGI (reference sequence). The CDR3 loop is CASSYDVGSNYGYTF. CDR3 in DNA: TGTGCCAGCAGTTACGACGTTGGATCTAACTATGGCTACACCTTC.

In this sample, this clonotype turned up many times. The chain's CDR3 is CASSLVAWGHYEQYF. In DNA form, the CDR3 reads TGTGCCAGCAGCTTAGTGGCCTGGGGACACTACGAGCAGTACTTC. The chain employs TRBV7-9 and TRBJ2-7; D possibly corresponds to TRBD1 (6 bases). This CDR3 has 15 residues. The germline CDR1 and CDR2 sequences are SEHNR and FQNEAQ (reference sequence). V lost 1 base, J lost 3 bases, and 13 bases lay in between.

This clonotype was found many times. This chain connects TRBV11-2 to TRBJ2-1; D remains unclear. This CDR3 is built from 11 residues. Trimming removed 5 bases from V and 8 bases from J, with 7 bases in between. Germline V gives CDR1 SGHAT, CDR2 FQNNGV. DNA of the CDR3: TGTGCCAGCAGCCAGGAGTATGAGCAGTTCTTC. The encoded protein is CASSQEYEQFF.

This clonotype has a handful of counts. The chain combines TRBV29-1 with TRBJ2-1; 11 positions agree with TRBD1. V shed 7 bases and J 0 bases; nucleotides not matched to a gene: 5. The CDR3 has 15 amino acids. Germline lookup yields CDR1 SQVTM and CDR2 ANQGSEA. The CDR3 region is CSGDRGFSSYNEQFF. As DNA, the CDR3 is TGCAGCGGGGACAGGGGGTTTAGCTCCTACAATGAGCAGTTCTTC.

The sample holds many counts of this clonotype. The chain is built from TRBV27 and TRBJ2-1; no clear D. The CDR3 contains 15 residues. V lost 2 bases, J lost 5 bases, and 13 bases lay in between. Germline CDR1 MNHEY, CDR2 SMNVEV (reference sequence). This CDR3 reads CASSLIWVSNNEQFF. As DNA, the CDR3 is TGTGCCAGCAGTTTAATCTGGGTCTCTAACAATGAGCAGTTCTTC.

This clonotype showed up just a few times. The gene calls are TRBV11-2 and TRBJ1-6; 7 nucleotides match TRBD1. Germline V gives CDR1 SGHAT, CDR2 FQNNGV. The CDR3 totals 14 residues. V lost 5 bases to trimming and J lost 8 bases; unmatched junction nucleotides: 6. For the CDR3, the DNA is TGTGCCAGCAGCGACCGGGACAGTTATTCACCCCTCCACTTT. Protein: CASSDRDSYSPLHF.

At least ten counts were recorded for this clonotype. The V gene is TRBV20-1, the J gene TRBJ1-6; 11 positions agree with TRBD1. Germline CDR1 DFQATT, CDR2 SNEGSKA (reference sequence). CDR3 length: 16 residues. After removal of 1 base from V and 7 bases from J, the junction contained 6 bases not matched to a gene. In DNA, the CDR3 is TGCAGTGCTAGAGGGGACAGGGGGATTTGGAATTCACCCCTCCACTTT. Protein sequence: CSARGDRGIWNSPLHF.

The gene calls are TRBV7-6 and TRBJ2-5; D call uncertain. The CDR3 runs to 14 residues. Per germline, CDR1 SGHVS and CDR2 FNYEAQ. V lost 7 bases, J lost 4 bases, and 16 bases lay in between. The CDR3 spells CASIDNRVAETQYF. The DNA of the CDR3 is TGTGCCAGCATCGATAATAGGGTAGCAGAGACCCAGTACTTC.

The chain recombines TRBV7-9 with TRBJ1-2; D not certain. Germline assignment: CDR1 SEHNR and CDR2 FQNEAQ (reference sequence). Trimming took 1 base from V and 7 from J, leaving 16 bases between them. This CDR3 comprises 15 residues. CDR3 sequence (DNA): TGTGCCAGCAGCTTAGTCTTAACCTTTCCAGGTGGCTACACCTTC. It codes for CASSLVLTFPGGYTF. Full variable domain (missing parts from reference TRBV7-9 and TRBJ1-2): DTGVSQNPRHKITKRGQNVTFRCDPISEHNRLYWYRQTLGQGPEFLTYFQNEAQLEKSRLLSDRFSAERPKGSFSTLEIQRTEQGDSAMYLCASSLVLTFPGGYTFGSGTRLTVV.